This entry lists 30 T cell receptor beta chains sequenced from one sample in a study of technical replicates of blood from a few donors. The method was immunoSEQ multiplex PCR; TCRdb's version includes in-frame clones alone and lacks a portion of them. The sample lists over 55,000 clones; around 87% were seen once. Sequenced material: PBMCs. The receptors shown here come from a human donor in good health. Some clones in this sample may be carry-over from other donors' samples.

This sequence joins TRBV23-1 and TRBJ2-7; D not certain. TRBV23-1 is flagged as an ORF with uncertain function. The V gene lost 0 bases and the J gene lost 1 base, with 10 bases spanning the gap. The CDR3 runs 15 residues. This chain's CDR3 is CASSQSSRQSYEQYF. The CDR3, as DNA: TGCGCCAGCAGTCAATCGTCCAGGCAATCCTACGAGCAGTACTTC.

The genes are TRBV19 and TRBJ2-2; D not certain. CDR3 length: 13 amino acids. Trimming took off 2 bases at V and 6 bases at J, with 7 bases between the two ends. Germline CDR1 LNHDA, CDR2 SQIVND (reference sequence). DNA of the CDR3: TGTGCCAGTAGTATAATTAGCCCCGGGGAGCTGTTTTTT. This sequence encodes CASSIISPGELFF.

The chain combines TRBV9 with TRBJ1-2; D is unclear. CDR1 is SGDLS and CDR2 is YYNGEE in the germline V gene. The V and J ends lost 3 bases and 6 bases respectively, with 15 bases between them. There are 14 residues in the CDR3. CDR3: CASSANWVGNGYTF. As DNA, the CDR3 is TGTGCCAGCAGCGCCAACTGGGTCGGGAATGGCTACACCTTC. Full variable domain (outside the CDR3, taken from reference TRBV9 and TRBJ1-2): DSGVTQTPKHLITATGQRVTLRCSPRSGDLSVYWYQQSLDQGLQFLIQYYNGEERAKGNILERFSAQQFPDLHSELNLSSLELGDSALYFCASSANWVGNGYTFGSGTRLTVV.

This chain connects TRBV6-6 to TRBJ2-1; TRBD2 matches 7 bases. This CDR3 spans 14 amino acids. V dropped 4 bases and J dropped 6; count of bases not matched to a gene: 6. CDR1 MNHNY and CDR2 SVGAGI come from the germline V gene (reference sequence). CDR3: CASSSPASGNEQFF. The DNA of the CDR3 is TGTGCCAGCAGTTCGCCGGCTAGCGGCAATGAGCAGTTCTTC.

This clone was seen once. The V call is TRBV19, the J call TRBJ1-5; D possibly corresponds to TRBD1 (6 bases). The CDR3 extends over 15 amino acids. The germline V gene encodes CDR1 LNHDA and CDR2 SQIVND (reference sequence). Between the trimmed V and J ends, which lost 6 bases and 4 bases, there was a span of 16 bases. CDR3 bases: TGTGCCAGTAGCCCCCTAGGGACACAGAATCAGCCCCAGCATTTT. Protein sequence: CASSPLGTQNQPQHF.

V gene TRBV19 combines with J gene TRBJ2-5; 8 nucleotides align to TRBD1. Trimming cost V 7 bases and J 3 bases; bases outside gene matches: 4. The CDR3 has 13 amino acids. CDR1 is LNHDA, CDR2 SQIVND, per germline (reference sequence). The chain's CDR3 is CASTGTGEETQYF. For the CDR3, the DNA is TGTGCCAGTACCGGGACAGGCGAAGAGACCCAGTACTTC.

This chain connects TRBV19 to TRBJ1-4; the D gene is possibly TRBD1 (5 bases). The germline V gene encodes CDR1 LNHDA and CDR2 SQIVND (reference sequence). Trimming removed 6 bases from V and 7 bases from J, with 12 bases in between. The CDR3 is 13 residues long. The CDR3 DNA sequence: TGTGCCAGTAGGCGGGGGGAAGGTGAAAAACTGTTTTTT. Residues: CASRRGEGEKLFF.

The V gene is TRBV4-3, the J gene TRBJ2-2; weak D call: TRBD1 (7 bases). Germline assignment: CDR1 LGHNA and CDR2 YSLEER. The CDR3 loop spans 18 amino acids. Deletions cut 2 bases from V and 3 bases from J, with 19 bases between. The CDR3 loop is CASSQRPFGGGYTGELFF. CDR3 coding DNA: TGCGCCAGCAGCCAAAGACCCTTCGGAGGGGGCTACACCGGGGAGCTGTTTTTT.

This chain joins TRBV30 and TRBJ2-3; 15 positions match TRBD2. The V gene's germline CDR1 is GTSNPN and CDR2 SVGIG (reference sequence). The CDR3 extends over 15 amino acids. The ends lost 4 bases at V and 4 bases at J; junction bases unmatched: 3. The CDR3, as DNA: TGTGCCTGGACGGGGACTAGCGGGAGGTCAGATACGCAGTATTTT. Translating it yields CAWTGTSGRSDTQYF.

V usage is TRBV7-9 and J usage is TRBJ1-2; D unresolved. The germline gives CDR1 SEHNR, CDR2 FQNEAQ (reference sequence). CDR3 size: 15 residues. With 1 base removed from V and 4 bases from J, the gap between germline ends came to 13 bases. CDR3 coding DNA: TGTGCCAGCAGCTTAGGTTTTGTCGGTTCCTATGGCTACACCTTC. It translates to CASSLGFVGSYGYTF. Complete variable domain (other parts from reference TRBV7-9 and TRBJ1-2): DTGVSQNPRHKITKRGQNVTFRCDPISEHNRLYWYRQTLGQGPEFLTYFQNEAQLEKSRLLSDRFSAERPKGSFSTLEIQRTEQGDSAMYLCASSLGFVGSYGYTFGSGTRLTVV.

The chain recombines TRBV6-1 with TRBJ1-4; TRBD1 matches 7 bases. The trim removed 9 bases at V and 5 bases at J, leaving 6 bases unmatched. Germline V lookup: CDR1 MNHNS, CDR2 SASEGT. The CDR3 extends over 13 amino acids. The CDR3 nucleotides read TGTGCCAGTAAGGACAGGAACAATGAAAAACTGTTTTTT. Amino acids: CASKDRNNEKLFF.

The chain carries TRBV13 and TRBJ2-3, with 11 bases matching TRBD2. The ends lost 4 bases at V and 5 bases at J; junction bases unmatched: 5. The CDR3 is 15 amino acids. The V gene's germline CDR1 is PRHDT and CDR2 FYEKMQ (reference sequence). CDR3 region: CASSSRLAGIDTQYF. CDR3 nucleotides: TGTGCCAGCAGCTCCCGACTAGCGGGGATAGATACGCAGTATTTT.

This chain's CDR3 is CAWTGVSYNEQFF. The CDR3, as DNA: TGTGCCTGGACGGGTGTCAGCTACAATGAGCAGTTCTTC. This chain connects TRBV30 to TRBJ2-1; D gene uncertain. Germline CDR1 and CDR2: GTSNPN and SVGIG (reference sequence). Trimming took off 4 bases at V and 3 bases at J, with 10 bases between the two ends. The CDR3 covers 13 residues.

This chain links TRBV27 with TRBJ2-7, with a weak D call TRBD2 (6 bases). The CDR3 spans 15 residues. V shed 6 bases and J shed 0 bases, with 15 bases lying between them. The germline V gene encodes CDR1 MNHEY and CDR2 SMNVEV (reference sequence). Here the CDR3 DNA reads TGTGCCAGCAGATTTAGCGGATTTAGCTCCTACGAGCAGTACTTC. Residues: CASRFSGFSSYEQYF.

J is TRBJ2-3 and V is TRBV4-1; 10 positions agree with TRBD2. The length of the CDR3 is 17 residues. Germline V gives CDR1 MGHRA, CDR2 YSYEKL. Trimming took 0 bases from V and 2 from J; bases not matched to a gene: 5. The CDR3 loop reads CASSQDRLAGATDTQYF. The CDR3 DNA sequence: TGCGCCAGCAGCCAAGATAGGCTAGCGGGGGCCACAGATACGCAGTATTTT.

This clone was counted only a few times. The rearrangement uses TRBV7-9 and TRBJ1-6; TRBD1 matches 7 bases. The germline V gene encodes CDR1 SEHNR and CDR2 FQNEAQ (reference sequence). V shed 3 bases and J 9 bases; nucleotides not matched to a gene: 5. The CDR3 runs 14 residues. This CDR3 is CASSLTQGVSPLHF. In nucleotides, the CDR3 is TGTGCCAGCAGCTTGACTCAGGGGGTTTCACCCCTCCACTTT.

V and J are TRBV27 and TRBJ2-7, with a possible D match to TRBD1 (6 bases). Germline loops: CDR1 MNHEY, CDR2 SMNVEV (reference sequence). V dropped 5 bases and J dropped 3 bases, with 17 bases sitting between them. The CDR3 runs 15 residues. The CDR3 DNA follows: TGTGCCAGCAGTCTCAACAGGGTGGATTACTACGAGCAGTACTTC. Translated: CASSLNRVDYYEQYF.

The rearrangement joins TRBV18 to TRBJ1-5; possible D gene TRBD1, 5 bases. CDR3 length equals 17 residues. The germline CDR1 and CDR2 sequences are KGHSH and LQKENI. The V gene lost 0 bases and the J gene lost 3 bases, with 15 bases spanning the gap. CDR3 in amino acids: CASSPPRIPGHNQPQHF. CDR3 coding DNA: TGTGCCAGCTCACCACCGAGAATCCCCGGACACAATCAGCCCCAGCATTTT.

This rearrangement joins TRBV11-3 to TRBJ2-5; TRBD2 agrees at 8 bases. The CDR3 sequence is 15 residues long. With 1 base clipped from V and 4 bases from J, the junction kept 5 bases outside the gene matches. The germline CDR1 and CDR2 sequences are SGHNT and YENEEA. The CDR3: CASSLGVAGLETQYF. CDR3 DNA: TGTGCCAGCAGCTTAGGAGTAGCGGGGCTAGAGACCCAGTACTTC.

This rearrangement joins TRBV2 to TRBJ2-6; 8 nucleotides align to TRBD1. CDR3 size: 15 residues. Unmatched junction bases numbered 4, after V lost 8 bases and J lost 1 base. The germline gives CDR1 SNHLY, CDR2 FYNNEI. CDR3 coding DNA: TGTGCCAGCGGACAGGGATCGTCTGGGGCCAACGTCCTGACTTTC. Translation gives CASGQGSSGANVLTF.

In DNA form, the CDR3 reads TGTGCCAGCAGTTACTTAGCGGGAGGGCCCCGTGAGCAGTTCTTC. This translates into CASSYLAGGPREQFF. This chain joins TRBV6-6 and TRBJ2-1, with 11 positions matching TRBD2. J lost 9 bases, V lost 1 base, and 5 bases had no gene match. Germline V lookup: CDR1 MNHNY, CDR2 SVGAGI (reference sequence). The CDR3 runs 15 residues.

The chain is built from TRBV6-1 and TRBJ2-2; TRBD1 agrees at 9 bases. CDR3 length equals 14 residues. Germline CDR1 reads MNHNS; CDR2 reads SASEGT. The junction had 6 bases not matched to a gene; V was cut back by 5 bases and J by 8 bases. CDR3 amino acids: CASSTTGGIGELFF. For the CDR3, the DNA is TGTGCCAGCAGTACAACAGGGGGCATAGGGGAGCTGTTTTTT.

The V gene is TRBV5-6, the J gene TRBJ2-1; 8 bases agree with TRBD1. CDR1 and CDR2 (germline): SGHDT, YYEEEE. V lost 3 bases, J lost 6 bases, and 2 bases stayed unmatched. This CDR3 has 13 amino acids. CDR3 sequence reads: CASSSDRVNEQFF. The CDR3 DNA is TGTGCCAGCAGCTCGGACAGGGTCAATGAGCAGTTCTTC.

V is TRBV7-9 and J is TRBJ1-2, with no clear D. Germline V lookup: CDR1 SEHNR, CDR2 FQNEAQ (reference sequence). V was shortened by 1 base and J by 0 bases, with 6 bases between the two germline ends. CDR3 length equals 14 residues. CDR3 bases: TGTGCCAGCAGCTTAGGGGCGACTAACTATGGCTACACCTTC. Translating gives CASSLGATNYGYTF.

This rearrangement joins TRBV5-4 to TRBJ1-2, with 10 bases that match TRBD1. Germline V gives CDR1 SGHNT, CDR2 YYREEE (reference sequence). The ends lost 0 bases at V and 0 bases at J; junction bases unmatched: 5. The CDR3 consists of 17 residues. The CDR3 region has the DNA TGTGCCAGCAGCTTGGGGGGACAGGGGCGACCTAACTATGGCTACACCTTC. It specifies CASSLGGQGRPNYGYTF.

CDR3 DNA sequence: TGCGCCAGCAGCTCGGGGGGGTCAGGGGAGACCCAGTACTTC. It yields the protein CASSSGGSGETQYF. The chain employs TRBV5-1 and TRBJ2-5, with TRBD2 identical over 8 bases. The CDR3 is 14 residues long. J lost 5 bases, V lost 3 bases, and 6 bases had no gene match. Germline V lookup: CDR1 SGHRS, CDR2 YFSETQ.

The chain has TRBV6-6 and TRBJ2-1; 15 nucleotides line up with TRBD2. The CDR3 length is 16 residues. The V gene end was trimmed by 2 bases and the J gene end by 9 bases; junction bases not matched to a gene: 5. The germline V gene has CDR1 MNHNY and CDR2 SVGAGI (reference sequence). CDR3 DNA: TGTGCCAGCAGTTACGGACTAGCGGGAGGGCTTGGTGAGCAGTTCTTC. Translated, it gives CASSYGLAGGLGEQFF.

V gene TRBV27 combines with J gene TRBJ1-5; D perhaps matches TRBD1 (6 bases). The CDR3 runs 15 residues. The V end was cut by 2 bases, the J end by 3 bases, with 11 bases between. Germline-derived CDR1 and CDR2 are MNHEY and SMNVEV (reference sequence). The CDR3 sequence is CASSLGGANNQPQHF. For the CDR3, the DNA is TGTGCCAGCAGTTTAGGGGGGGCCAACAATCAGCCCCAGCATTTT.

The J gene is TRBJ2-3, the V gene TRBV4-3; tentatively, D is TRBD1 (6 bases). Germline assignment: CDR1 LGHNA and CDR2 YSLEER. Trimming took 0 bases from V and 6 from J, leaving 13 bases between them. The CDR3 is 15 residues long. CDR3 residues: CASSQDTDQGDTQYF. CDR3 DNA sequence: TGCGCCAGCAGCCAAGATACCGACCAGGGGGATACGCAGTATTTT.

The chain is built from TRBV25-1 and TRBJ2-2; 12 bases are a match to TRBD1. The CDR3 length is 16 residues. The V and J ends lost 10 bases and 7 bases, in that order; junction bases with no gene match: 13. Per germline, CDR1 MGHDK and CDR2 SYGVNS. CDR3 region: CANPGGTGGANGELFF. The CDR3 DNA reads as TGTGCCAACCCGGGAGGGACAGGGGGCGCAAACGGGGAGCTGTTTTTT.